This T cell receptor beta chain was identified in a study of blood T cell repertoires in COVID-19. As for the study in general: Italy, Spain and the United States were the sources of the convalescent and acute COVID-19 samples. T cells, B-cell-depleted T cells, or PBMCs provided the cDNA or gDNA that served as material.

Produced via immunoSEQ multiplex PCR; TCRdb's table is partial and in-frame only. The data contain about 180,000 clones, roughly 86% of them singletons. With V trimmed by 3 bases and J by 5 bases, 6 bases remained unmatched. Germline V gene sequence: CDR1 KGHSH, CDR2 LQKENI. The CDR3 totals 15 residues. The participants were between about 18 and 100 years old and came from roughly 25 US areas. The chain combines TRBV18 with TRBJ2-7; 11 positions agree with TRBD1. The specimen was PBMCs or T cells enriched from blood (not recorded which). This receptor was taken from a woman in her twenties or thirties who had recovered from COVID-19. The chain's CDR3 is CASSPPRTGGDEQYF. The CDR3 DNA is TGTGCCAGCTCACCTCCCCGGACAGGGGGCGACGAGCAGTACTTC.